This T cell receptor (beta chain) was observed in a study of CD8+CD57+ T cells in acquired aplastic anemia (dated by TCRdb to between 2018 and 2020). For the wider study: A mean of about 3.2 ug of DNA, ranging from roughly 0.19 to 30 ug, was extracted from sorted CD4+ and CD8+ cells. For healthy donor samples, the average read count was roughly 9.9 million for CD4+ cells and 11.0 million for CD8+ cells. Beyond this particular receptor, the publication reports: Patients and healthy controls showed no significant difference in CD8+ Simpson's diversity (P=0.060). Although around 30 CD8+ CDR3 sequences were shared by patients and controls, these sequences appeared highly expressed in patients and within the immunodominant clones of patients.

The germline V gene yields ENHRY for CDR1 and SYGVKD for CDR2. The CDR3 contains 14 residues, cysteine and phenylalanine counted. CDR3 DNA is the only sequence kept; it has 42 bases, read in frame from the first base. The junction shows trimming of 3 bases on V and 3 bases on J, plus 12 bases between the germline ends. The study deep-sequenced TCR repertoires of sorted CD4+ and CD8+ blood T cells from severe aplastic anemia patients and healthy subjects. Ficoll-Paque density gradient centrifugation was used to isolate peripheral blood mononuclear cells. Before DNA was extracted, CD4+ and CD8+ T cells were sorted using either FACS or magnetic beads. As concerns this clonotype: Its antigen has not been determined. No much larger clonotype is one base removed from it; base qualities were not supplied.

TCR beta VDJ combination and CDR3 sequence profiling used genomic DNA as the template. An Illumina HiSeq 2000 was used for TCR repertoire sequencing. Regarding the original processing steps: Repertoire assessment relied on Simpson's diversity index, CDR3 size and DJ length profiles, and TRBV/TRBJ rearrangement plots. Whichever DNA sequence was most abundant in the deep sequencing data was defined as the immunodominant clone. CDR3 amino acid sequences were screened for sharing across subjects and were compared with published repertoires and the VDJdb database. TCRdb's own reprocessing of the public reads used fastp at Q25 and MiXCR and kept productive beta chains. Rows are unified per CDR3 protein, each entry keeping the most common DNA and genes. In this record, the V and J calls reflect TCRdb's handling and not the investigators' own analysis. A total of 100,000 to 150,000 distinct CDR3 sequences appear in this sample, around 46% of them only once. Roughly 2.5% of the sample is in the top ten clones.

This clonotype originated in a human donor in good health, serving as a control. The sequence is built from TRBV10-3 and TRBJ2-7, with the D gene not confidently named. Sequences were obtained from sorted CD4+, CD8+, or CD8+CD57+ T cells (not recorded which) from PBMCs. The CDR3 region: CAISDGVPNYEQYF. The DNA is TGTGCCATCAGTGATGGGGTCCCTAACTACGAGCAGTACTTC.